The present TCR beta chain was sequenced within a study of Graves' ophthalmopathy and Graves' hyperthyroidism. V shed 2 bases and J 5 bases; nucleotides not matched to a gene: 4. The CDR3 sequence is 13 residues long. Looked up from germline, CDR1 is GTSNPN and CDR2 is SVGIG (reference sequence). The study amplified TCR beta CDR3 regions using RNA transcripts. An opening RT-PCR round employed HTBI primers and preceded a second-round multiplex PCR. TCRdb ran MiXCR on the multiplex PCR reads and lists one entry per CDR3 protein. The table has about 480,000 distinct CDR3 sequences, under 15% seen once. This clonotype appeared many times.

This clonotype was obtained from a woman in her twenties or thirties with Graves' ophthalmopathy. The sample was blood. This rearrangement joins TRBV30 to TRBJ1-1; 8 positions match TRBD1. The CDR3 sequence is CAWSLDRGTEAFF. The CDR3 DNA follows: TGTGCCTGGAGTTTAGACAGGGGTACTGAAGCTTTCTTT.